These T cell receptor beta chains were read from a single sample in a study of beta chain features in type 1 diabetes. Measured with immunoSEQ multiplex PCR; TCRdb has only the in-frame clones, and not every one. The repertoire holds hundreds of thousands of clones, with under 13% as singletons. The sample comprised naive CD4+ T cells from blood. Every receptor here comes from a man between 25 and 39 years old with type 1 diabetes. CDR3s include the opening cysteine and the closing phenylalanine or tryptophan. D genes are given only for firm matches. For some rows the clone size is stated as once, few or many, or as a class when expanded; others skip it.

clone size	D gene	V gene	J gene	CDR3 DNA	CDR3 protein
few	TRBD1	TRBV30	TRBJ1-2	TGTGCCTGGAGGACACAGGGGGGAGATGGCTACACCTTC	CAWRTQGGDGYTF
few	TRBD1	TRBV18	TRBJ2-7	TGTGCCAGCTCACCGGACAGGGCCTCCGAGCAGTACTTC	CASSPDRASEQYF
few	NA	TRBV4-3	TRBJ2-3	TGCGCCAGCAGCCAAGAGGGGTCACGTCGGGAAAATACGCAGTATTTT	CASSQEGSRRENTQYF
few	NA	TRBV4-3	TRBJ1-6	TGCGCCAGCAGCCCGGCCCCCGGGTCACCCCTCCACTTT	CASSPAPGSPLHF
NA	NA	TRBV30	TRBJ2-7	TGTGCCTGGACAGGGTCCCACGAGCAGTACTTC	CAWTGSHEQYF
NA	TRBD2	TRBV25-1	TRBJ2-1	TGTGCCAGCAGTGAAGGGACTAGCGGCAATGAGCAGTTCTTC	CASSEGTSGNEQFF
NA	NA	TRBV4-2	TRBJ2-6	TGTGCCAGCAGCCAAGACGAGCAAGCCAACGTCCTGACTTTC	CASSQDEQANVLTF
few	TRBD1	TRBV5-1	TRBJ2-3	TGCGCCAGCAGCTCCGGGACAGGGGGTGATACGCAGTATTTT	CASSSGTGGDTQYF
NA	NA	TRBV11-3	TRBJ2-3	TGTGCCAGCAGCGCGTCTAGCACAGATACGCAGTATTTT	CASSASSTDTQYF
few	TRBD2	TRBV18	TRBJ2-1	TGTGCCAGCTGTTCCGCGGGGGGCCCCTACAATGAGCAGTTCTTC	CASCSAGGPYNEQFF
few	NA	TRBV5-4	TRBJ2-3	TGTGCCAGCAGCTTGGGAGGTAGTAGAGATACGCAGTATTTT	CASSLGGSRDTQYF
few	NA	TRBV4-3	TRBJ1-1	TGCGCCAGCAGCCCTAACCCTCGGTTGAACACTGAAGCTTTCTTT	CASSPNPRLNTEAFF
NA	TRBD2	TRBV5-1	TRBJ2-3	TGCGCCAGCAGCTCCGGGACTACACTCACAGATACGCAGTATTTT	CASSSGTTLTDTQYF
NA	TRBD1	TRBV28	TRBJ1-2	TGTGCCAGCAGTAGGGACAGGGCTGGCTACACCTTC	CASSRDRAGYTF
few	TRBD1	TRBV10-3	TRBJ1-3	TGTGCCATCAGCCGCGGGACAGATGGAAACACCATATATTTT	CAISRGTDGNTIYF
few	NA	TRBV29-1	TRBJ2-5	TGCAGCGTCATTCCCCTTCGACAGAAAGAGACCCAGTACTTC	CSVIPLRQKETQYF
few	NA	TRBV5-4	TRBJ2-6	TGTGCCAGCAGCTTAGGGGGCTCTGGGGCCAACGTCCTGACTTTC	CASSLGGSGANVLTF
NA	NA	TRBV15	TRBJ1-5	TGTGCCACCAGCAGACCCGGGACTGAGAATCAGCCCCAGCATTTT	CATSRPGTENQPQHF
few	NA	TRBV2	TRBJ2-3	TGTGCCACCTCTAGCGCAGATACGCAGTATTTT	CATSSADTQYF
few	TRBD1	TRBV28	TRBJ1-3	TGTGCCAGCAGTTTAACAGGGGGAGGAGGAAACACCATATATTTT	CASSLTGGGGNTIYF
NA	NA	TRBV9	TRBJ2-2	TGTGCCAGCAGCACTACACCAGGGGACACCGGGGAGCTGTTTTTT	CASSTTPGDTGELFF
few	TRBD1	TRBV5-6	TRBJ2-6	TGTGCCAGCAGCCCGGGACAGGGGGACTCTGGGGCCAACGTCCTGACTTTC	CASSPGQGDSGANVLTF
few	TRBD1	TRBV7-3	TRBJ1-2	TGTGCCACCGGGACAGGGGGTGGAGGCTACACCTTC	CATGTGGGGYTF
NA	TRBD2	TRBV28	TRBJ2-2	TGTGCCAGCAGTGGGGAGGGGAACACCGGGGAGCTGTTTTTT	CASSGEGNTGELFF
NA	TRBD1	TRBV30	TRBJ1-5	TGTGCCTGGGAAATGGGACAGGGACCTTATAGCAATCAGCCCCAGCATTTT	CAWEMGQGPYSNQPQHF
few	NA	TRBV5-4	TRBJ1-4	TGTGCCAGCAGCTCCTCAGGGGCCACTAATGAAAAACTGTTTTTT	CASSSSGATNEKLFF
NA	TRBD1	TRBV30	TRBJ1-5	TGTGCCTGGAGTGGGGGACAGCCGAATCAGCCCCAGCATTTT	CAWSGGQPNQPQHF
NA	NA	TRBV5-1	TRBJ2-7	TGCGCCAGCAGCCTCTACATCGGGTCCTACGAGCAGTACTTC	CASSLYIGSYEQYF
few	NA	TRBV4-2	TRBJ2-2	TGTGCCAGCAGCGGACCCCAGGGAAACACCGGGGAGCTGTTTTTT	CASSGPQGNTGELFF
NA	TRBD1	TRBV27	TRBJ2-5	TGTGCCAGCAGTTCGCCCAGGGGGAAGTCGGAGACCCAGTACTTC	CASSSPRGKSETQYF
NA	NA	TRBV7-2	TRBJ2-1	TGTGCCAGCAGCTCCCTTAGCGGAAATAAGCAGTTCTTC	CASSSLSGNKQFF
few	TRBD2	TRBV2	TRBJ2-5	TGTGCCAGCACTCAGCGGGGGGGAGGGGAGACCCAGTACTTC	CASTQRGGGETQYF
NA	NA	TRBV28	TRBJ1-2	TGTGCCAGCAGTTTACTAGGGGATGGCTACACCTTC	CASSLLGDGYTF
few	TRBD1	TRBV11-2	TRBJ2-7	TGTGCCAGCAGCTTTGACAGGGGCGCCTACGAGCAGTACTTC	CASSFDRGAYEQYF
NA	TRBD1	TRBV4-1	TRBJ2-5	TGCGCCAGCAGCCAAGATCCCGGACAGGTGCTTGGAGAGACCCAGTACTTC	CASSQDPGQVLGETQYF